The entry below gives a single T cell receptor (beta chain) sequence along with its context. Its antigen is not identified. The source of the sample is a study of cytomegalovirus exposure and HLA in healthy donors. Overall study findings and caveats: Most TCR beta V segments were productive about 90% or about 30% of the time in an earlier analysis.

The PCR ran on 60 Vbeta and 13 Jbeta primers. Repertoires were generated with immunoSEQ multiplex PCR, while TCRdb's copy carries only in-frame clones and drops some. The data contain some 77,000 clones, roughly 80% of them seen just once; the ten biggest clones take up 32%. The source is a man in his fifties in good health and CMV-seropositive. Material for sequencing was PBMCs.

In DNA form, the CDR3 reads TGTGCCAGTCAGGTTGCCTCTGGGGCCAACGTCCTGACTTTC. It translates to CASQVASGANVLTF. The chain links TRBV19 to TRBJ2-6; D not resolved. Germline values: CDR1 LNHDA, CDR2 SQIVND (reference sequence). V was clipped by 8 bases and J by 0 bases, with 8 bases between them. This CDR3 contains 14 residues.